This TCR beta chain is drawn from a study of early T cells in non-severe SARS-CoV-2 infection (dated by TCRdb to the early 2020s). Regarding the study in general: Bulk RNA from unsorted whole blood was used for TCR sequencing, so alpha and beta chains could not be paired.

Notes on this clonotype: Its antigen remains unidentified. Within one base of it there is no much larger clone, and no base qualities were kept.

Study-level results and caveats: VDJdb matching was skewed toward anti-spike CD8 responses, so virus-specific expansions were likely underestimated and private and CD4 specificities were missed.

The receptor library was made with 5' RACE. Data came from a NextSeq 500. To correct for sequencing error and PCR bias, the TCR library protocol tagged individual cDNA molecules with unique molecular identifiers. Both TCR alpha and beta chains were sequenced, and tight co-correlation was observed between alpha and beta sequence abundances in each sample. Regarding the original processing steps: Decombinator V4 was used to annotate the V gene, J gene and CDR3 of the TCR sequences. Expanded TCRs were defined as changing significantly between any two time points under a Poisson model with p below 0.0001. TCR abundances were normalised to the total number of TCRs sequenced per sample and were expressed as counts per million. MAIT TCRs were defined by TRAV1-2 paired with TRAJ12, TRAJ20 or TRAJ33, and iNKT TCRs by TRAV10 paired with TRAJ18. A search of VDJdb, accessed on 1 November 2021, was run for TCRs annotated to CMV, EBV and SARS-CoV-2, with TCRs annotated for multiple antigens excluded. TCRdb's own reprocessing of the public reads used fastp at Q25 and MiXCR and kept productive beta chains. A single entry per CDR3 protein holds the most common genes and DNA from its merged rows. The V and J calls follow TCRdb's processing rather than the paper's. This sample is represented by around 84,000 distinct CDR3 sequences; more than 9% of them were singletons. The top ten hold approximately 8% of the sample.

The cysteine opens and the phenylalanine closes a CDR3 of 16 amino acids. Just CDR3 DNA is preserved here, 48 bases in frame from base 1. CDR1 and CDR2 are drawn from the germline V gene: SGDLS, YYNGEE. The junction shows trimming of 0 bases on V and 7 bases on J, and the gene matches do not reach 10 bases of it. A case-control design nested within a healthcare worker cohort in London, UK, was used, with weekly nasopharyngeal swab PCR tests and blood sampling performed. Healthcare workers were enrolled in the week of the UK lockdown, from 23 to 31 March 2020, and were followed every week for up to roughly 16 weeks.

This TCR derives from an adult who was a healthcare worker with PCR-confirmed SARS-CoV-2 infection or an uninfected control (not recorded which). Specimen: whole blood, collected at baseline. The rearranged chain carries TRBV9 and TRBJ2-1; a stretch of 7 junction bases matches TRBD2. The CDR3 protein: CASSVGVAGTPNEQFF. The sequence in DNA is TGTGCCAGCAGCGTAGGAGTAGCGGGTACGCCGAATGAGCAGTTCTTC.